This note documents a single T cell receptor beta chain sequence. Method: immunoSEQ multiplex PCR; TCRdb's copy keeps in-frame clones and lacks some. Counted here are hundreds of thousands of clones, around 86% occurring once; the ten biggest clones make up almost 1.5%. The data were taken from a study of blood T cell repertoires in COVID-19. Germline-derived CDR1 and CDR2 are SGHKS and YYEKEE (reference sequence). The CDR3 runs to 12 residues. Trimming took off 2 bases at V and 8 bases at J, with 8 bases between the two ends. This chain joins TRBV5-5 and TRBJ2-1, with unresolved D. The specimen was peripheral blood. The clonotype was recovered from a woman between 25 and 40 years old with active or convalescent COVID-19. Here the CDR3 reads CASSLTPDEQFF. CDR3 nucleotides: TGTGCCAGCAGCTTAACACCCGATGAGCAGTTCTTC.